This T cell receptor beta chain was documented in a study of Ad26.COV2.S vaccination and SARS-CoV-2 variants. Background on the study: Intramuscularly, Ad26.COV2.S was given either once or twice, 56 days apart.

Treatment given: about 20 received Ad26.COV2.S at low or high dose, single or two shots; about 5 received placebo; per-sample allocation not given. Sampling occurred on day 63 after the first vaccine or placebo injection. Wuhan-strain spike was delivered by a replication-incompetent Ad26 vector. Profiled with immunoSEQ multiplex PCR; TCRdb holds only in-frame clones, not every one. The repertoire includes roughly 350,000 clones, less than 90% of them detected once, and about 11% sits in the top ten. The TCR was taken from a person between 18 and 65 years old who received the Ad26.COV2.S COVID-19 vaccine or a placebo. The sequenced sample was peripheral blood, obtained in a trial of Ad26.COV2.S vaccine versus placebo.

The CDR3: CASSIHLFASGRASGQYF. The CDR3 coding sequence is TGTGCCAGTAGTATTCATCTCTTTGCAAGCGGGAGGGCCTCTGGGCAGTATTTT. The chain recombines TRBV19 with TRBJ2-3; 10 positions match TRBD2. Per the germline V gene, CDR1 is LNHDA and CDR2 is SQIVND (reference sequence). The CDR3 runs 18 residues. Trimming removed 3 bases from V and 11 bases from J; junction bases left unmatched: 20.